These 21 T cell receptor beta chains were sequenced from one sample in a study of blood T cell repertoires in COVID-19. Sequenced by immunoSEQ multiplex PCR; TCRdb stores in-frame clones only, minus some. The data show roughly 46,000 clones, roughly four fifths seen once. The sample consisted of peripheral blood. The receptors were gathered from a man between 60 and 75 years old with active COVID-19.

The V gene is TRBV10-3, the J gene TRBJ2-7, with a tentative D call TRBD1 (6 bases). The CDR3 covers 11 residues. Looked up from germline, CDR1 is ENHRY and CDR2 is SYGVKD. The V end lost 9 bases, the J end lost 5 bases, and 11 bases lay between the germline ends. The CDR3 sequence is CAIKQGDEQYF. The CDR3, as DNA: TGTGCCATAAAACAGGGAGACGAGCAGTACTTC.

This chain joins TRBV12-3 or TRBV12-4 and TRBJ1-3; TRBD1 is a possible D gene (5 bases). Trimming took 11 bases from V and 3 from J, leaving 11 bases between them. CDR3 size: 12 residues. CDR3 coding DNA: TGTGCCCTTGGGGCAAATGGAAACACCATATATTTT. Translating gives CALGANGNTIYF.

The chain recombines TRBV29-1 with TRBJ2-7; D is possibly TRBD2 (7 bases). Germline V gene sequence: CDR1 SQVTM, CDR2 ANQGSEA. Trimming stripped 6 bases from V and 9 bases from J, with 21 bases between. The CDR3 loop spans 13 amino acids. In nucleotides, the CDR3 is TGCAGCGTAGCAAAAGGGGGAGCGGGGTCGCAGTACTTC. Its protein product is CSVAKGGAGSQYF.

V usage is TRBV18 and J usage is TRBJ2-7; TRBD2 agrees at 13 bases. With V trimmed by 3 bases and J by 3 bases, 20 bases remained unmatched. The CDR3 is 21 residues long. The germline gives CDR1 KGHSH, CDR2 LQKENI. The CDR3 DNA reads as TGTGCCAGCTCACCGGGGGACCTTCGGACTAGCGGGAGTAAATTAGTCTACGAGCAGTACTTC. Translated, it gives CASSPGDLRTSGSKLVYEQYF.

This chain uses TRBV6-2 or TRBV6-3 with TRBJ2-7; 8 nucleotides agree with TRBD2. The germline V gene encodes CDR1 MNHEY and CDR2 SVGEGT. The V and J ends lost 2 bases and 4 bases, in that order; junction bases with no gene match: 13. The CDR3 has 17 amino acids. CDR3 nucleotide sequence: TGTGCCAGCAGTTACACACTCCTCGGGGGGGCCGAGTACGAGCAGTACTTC. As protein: CASSYTLLGGAEYEQYF.

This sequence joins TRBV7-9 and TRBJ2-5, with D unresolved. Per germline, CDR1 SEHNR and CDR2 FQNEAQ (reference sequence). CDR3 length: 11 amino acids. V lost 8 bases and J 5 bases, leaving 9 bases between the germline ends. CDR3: CASSPPETQYF. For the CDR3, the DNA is TGTGCCAGCTCTCCCCCCGAGACCCAGTACTTC.

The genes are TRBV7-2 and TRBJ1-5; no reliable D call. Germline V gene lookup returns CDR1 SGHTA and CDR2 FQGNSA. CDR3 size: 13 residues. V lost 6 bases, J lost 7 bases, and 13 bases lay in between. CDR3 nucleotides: TGTGCCAGCAGACGGGAGGGTGGACAGCCCCAGCATTTT. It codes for CASRREGGQPQHF.

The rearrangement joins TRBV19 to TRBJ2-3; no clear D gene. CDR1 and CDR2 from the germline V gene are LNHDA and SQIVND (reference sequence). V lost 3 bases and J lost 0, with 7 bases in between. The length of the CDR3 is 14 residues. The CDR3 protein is CASSIIASTDTQYF. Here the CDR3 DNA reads TGTGCCAGTAGTATCATAGCTAGCACAGATACGCAGTATTTT.

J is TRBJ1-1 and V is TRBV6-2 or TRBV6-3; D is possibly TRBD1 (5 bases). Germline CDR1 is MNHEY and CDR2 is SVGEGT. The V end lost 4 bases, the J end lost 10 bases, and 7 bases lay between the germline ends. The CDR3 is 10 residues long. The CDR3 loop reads CASSSGVAFF. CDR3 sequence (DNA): TGTGCCAGCAGTTCGGGGGTAGCTTTCTTT.

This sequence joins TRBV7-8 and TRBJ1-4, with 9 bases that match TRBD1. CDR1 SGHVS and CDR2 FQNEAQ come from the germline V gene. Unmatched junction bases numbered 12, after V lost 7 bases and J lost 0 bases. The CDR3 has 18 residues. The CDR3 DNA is TGTGCCAGCACCCCGGACAGGGGCGTCTTAACAACTAATGAAAAACTGTTTTTT. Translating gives CASTPDRGVLTTNEKLFF.

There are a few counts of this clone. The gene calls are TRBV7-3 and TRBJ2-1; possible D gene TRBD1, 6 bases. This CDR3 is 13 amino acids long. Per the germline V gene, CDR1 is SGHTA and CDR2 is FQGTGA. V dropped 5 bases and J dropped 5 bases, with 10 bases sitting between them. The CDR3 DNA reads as TGTGCCAGCAGCCACCCAGGGGACAATGAGCAGTTCTTC. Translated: CASSHPGDNEQFF.

CDR3 protein: CASSYRQRYTEAFF. The CDR3 DNA reads as TGTGCCAGCAGTTACCGACAGAGATACACTGAAGCTTTCTTT. The rearrangement uses TRBV7-9 and TRBJ1-1; D is possibly TRBD1 (5 bases). There are 14 residues in the CDR3. With 6 bases removed from V and 3 bases from J, the gap between germline ends came to 14 bases. CDR1 and CDR2 from the germline V gene are SEHNR and FQNEAQ (reference sequence).

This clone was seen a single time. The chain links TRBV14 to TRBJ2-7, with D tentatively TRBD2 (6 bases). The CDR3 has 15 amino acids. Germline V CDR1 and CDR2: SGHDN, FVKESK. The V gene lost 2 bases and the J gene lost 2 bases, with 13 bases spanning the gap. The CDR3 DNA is TGTGCCAGCAGCCAATACGAGGGACTTCCCTACGAGCAGTACTTC. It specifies CASSQYEGLPYEQYF.

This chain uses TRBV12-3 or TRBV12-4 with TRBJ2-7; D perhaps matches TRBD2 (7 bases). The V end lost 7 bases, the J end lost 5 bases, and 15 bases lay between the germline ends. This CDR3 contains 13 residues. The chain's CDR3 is CASTVGGGHEQYF. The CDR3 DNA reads TGTGCCAGCACCGTTGGGGGGGGCCACGAGCAGTACTTC.

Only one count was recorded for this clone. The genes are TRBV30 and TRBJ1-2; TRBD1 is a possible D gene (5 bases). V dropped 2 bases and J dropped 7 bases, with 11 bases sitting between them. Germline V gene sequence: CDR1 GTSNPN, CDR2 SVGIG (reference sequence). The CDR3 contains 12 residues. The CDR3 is CAWSTRVSGYTF. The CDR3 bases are TGTGCCTGGAGTACCAGGGTTAGTGGCTACACCTTC. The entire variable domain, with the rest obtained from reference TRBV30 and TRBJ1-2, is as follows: SQTIHQWPATLVQPVGSPLSLECTVEGTSNPNLYWYRQAAGRGLQLLFYSVGIGQISSEVPQNLSASRPQDRQFILSSKKLLLSDSGFYLCAWSTRVSGYTFGSGTRLTVV.

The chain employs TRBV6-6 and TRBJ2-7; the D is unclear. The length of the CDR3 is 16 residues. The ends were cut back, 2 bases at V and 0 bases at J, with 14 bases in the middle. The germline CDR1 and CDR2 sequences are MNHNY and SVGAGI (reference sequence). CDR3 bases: TGTGCCAGCAGTTACAACCGACTCCTGAGCTCCTACGAGCAGTACTTC. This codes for CASSYNRLLSSYEQYF.

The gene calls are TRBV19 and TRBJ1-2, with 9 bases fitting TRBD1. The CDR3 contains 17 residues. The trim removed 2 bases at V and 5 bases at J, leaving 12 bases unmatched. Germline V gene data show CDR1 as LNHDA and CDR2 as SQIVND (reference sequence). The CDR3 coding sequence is TGTGCCAGTAGTATAATCCGGACAGGGGTGGATCCGTATGGCTACACCTTC. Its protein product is CASSIIRTGVDPYGYTF.

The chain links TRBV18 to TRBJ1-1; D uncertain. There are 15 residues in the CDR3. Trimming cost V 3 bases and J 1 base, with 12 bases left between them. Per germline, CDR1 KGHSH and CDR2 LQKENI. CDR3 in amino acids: CASSPLRSENTEAFF. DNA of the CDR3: TGTGCCAGCTCACCTCTTCGGTCCGAGAACACTGAAGCTTTCTTT.

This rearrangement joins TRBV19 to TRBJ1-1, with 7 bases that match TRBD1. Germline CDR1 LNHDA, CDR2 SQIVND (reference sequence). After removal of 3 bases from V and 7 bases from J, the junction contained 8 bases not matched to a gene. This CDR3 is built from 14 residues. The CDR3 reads CASSISRGYDEAFF. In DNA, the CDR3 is TGTGCCAGTAGTATCAGCAGGGGGTATGATGAAGCTTTCTTT.

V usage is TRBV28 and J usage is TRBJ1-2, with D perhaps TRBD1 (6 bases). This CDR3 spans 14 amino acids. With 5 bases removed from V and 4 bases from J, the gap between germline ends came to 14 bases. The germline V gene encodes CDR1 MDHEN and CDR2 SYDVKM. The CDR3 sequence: CASSPGGARYGYTF. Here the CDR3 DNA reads TGTGCCAGCAGTCCCGGGGGGGCGCGCTATGGCTACACCTTC.

The DNA of the CDR3 is TGTGCCAGCAGCCGACTAGCGGGAGGGACTAGCAATGAGCAGTTCTTC. It is translated as CASSRLAGGTSNEQFF. The V gene is TRBV7-9, the J gene TRBJ2-1, with TRBD2 matching over 14 bases. CDR1 is SEHNR and CDR2 is FQNEAQ in the germline V gene (reference sequence). V was pared by 5 bases and J by 6 bases, with 6 bases of the junction left unmatched. The CDR3 consists of 16 residues.